A single sample gave rise to the 14 T cell receptor beta chains below, sequenced in a study of chemoradiotherapy in HPV16-positive cancers. TCRdb's table, derived via immunoSEQ multiplex PCR, lists solely in-frame clones and lacks some. Of approximately 12,000 clones listed, about 88% are singletons. The starting material was blood, obtained from a patient who underwent chemoradiotherapy. The source of these receptors is a human donor with HPV-associated anogenital cancer.

The chain links TRBV6-5 to TRBJ2-3; D is unclear. Germline CDR1 and CDR2: MNHEY and SVGAGI. V was pared by 4 bases and J by 2 bases, with 7 bases between. CDR3 length: 13 residues. The CDR3 DNA sequence: TGTGCCAGCAGTTCAGCGTACACAGATACGCAGTATTTT. Translated, it gives CASSSAYTDTQYF.

The chain combines TRBV9 with TRBJ2-2; no clear D. V lost 1 base to trimming and J lost 4 bases, with 11 bases between them. Germline V CDR1 and CDR2: SGDLS, YYNGEE. This CDR3 region has 15 residues. Here the CDR3 reads CASSVLTGTTGELFF. In DNA form, the CDR3 reads TGTGCCAGCAGCGTATTGACCGGAACCACCGGGGAGCTGTTTTTT.

The J gene is TRBJ2-7, the V gene TRBV2; no definite D call. CDR3 length: 14 amino acids. The V and J ends lost 0 bases and 6 bases respectively, with 12 bases between them. From germline, CDR1 is SNHLY and CDR2 FYNNEI. The CDR3 protein is CASSEARPGPEQYF. CDR3 DNA sequence: TGTGCCAGCAGTGAAGCGAGACCCGGGCCCGAGCAGTACTTC. The whole variable domain, remainder taken from reference TRBV2 and TRBJ2-7, is EPEVTQTPSHQVTQMGQEVILRCVPISNHLYFYWYRQILGQKVEFLVSFYNNEISEKSEIFDDQFSVERPDGSNFTLKIRSTKLEDSAMYFCASSEARPGPEQYFGPGTRLTVT.

This sequence joins TRBV10-2 and TRBJ2-5; 9 bases map to TRBD2. This CDR3 comprises 13 residues. V dropped 8 bases and J dropped 2; count of bases not matched to a gene: 3. Per the germline V gene, CDR1 is WSHSY and CDR2 is SAAADI. The chain's CDR3 is CASGRGGQETQYF. The CDR3 nucleotides read TGCGCCAGCGGGCGGGGGGGACAAGAGACCCAGTACTTC.

V is TRBV5-1 and J is TRBJ2-7, with TRBD2 matching 9 bases. The CDR3 runs 14 residues. V was pared by 1 base and J by 2 bases, with 1 base of the junction left unmatched. The germline CDR1 and CDR2 sequences are SGHRS and YFSETQ. CDR3: CASSLTSGPYEQYF. CDR3 nucleotide sequence: TGCGCCAGCAGCTTGACTAGCGGGCCCTACGAGCAGTACTTC.

For the CDR3, the DNA is TGTGCCAGCAGCAAAAGCAGGTGGGTGGGTCAGCCCCAGCATTTT. It codes for CASSKSRWVGQPQHF. The rearrangement links TRBV21-1 to TRBJ1-5; no DNA check was done on the table's D call, TRBD1. TRBV21-1 is given as a pseudogene. CDR3 size: 15 residues.

This clone was observed once. V and J are TRBV19 and TRBJ1-1; no definite D call. The germline gives CDR1 LNHDA, CDR2 SQIVND (reference sequence). The V end was cut by 8 bases, the J end by 0 bases, with 16 bases between. The CDR3 extends over 15 amino acids. CDR3 in DNA: TGTGCCAGTGAAAACAGTATCAACATGAACACTGAAGCTTTCTTT. Its translation is CASENSINMNTEAFF.

The chain has TRBV29-1 and TRBJ2-2, with a tentative D call TRBD2 (6 bases). The CDR3 consists of 14 residues. V was cut by 6 bases and J by 1 base, with 12 bases left in between. The germline gives CDR1 SQVTM, CDR2 ANQGSEA. The CDR3 region has the DNA TGCAGCGTCATAGGCGGGGTGAACACCGGGGAGCTGTTTTTT. As protein: CSVIGGVNTGELFF.

The J gene is TRBJ1-2, the V gene TRBV5-1; D unresolved. CDR3 length equals 13 residues. Per the germline V gene, CDR1 is SGHRS and CDR2 is YFSETQ. V lost 0 bases, J lost 5 bases, and 8 bases lay in between. The CDR3 DNA reads as TGCGCCAGCAGCTTGGGCGGGAAATATGGCTACACCTTC. It specifies CASSLGGKYGYTF.

The chain employs TRBV7-6 and TRBJ2-7; 7 bases match TRBD1. CDR1 and CDR2 (germline): SGHVS, FNYEAQ. This CDR3 region has 15 residues. The V segment lost 5 bases and the J segment 3 bases; nucleotides outside the gene matches: 10. For the CDR3, the DNA is TGTGCCAGCAGCCAAATACAGGGGCGCGGCTACGAGCAGTACTTC. Protein: CASSQIQGRGYEQYF.

The rearrangement uses TRBV6-1 and TRBJ2-7, with a weak D call TRBD2 (6 bases). The CDR3 contains 14 residues. V gave up 1 base and J gave up 6 bases, with 13 bases separating them. The germline CDR1 and CDR2 sequences are MNHNS and SASEGT. For the CDR3, the DNA is TGTGCCAGCAGTGAAGACCCTCGGACTACCGAGCAGTACTTC. Translating it yields CASSEDPRTTEQYF.

The V and J genes are TRBV2 and TRBJ2-2; 8 bases fit TRBD1. Losses at the gene ends were 1 base for V and 5 bases for J; bases not matched to a gene: 0. The germline gives CDR1 SNHLY, CDR2 FYNNEI. CDR3 length: 14 residues. Here the CDR3 DNA reads TGTGCCAGCAGTGAAGGGACAGGGACCGGGGAGCTGTTTTTT. Translated: CASSEGTGTGELFF.

The J gene is TRBJ1-5, the V gene TRBV9; TRBD1 matches 8 bases. Germline V CDR1 and CDR2: SGDLS, YYNGEE. Trimming took 2 bases from V and 4 from J; bases not matched to a gene: 5. This CDR3 is 15 amino acids long. The CDR3 region has the DNA TGTGCCAGCAGCGTCGGGACAGGATCTAATCAGCCCCAGCATTTT. Translation gives CASSVGTGSNQPQHF.

The rearrangement links TRBV19 to TRBJ1-1, with D possibly being TRBD1 (6 bases). CDR1 and CDR2 from the germline V gene are LNHDA and SQIVND (reference sequence). The CDR3 consists of 14 residues. With 4 bases removed from V and 5 bases from J, the gap between germline ends came to 14 bases. CDR3 amino acids: CASSTSGVRTEAFF. CDR3 in DNA: TGTGCCAGTAGTACTTCAGGGGTTAGAACTGAAGCTTTCTTT.